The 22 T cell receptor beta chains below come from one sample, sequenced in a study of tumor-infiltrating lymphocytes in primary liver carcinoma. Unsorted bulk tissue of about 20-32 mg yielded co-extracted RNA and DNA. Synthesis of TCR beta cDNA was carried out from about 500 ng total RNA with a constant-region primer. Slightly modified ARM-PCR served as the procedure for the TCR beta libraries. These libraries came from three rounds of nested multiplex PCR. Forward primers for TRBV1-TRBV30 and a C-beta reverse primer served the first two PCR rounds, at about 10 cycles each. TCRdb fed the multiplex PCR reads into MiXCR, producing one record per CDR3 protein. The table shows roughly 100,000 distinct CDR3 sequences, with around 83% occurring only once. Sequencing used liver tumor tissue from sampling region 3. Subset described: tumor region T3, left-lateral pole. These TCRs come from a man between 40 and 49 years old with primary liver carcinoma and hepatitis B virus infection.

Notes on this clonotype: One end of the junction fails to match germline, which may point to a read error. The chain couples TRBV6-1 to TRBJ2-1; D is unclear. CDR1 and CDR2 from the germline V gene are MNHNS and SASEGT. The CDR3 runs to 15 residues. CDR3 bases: TGTGCCAGCACCCTGAAGCAGCACACCTACAATGAGCACTTCTTC. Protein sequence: CASTLKQHTYNEHFF.

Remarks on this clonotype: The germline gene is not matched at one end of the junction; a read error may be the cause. The CDR3 loop is CASSLLAGGHNEEFF. The CDR3 DNA reads TGTGCCAGCAGTCTCTTAGCGGGAGGGCACAATGAGGAGTTCTTC. This chain uses TRBV6-5 with TRBJ2-1, with TRBD2 matching over 11 bases. The CDR3 is 15 residues long. In germline, CDR1 is MNHEY, CDR2 SVGAGI.

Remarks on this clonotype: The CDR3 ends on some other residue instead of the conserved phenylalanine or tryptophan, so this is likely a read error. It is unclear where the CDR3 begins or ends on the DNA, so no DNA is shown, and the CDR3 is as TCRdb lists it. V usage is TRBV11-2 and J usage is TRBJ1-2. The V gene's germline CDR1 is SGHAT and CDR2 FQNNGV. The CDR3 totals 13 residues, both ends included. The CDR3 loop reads CVSSLFGFYGYAL.

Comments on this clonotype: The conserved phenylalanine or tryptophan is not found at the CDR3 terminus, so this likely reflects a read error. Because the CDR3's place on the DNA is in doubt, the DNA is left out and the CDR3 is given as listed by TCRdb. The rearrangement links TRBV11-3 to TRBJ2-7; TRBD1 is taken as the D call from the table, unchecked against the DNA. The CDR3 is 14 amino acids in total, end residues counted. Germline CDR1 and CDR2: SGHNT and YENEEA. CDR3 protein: CASSPGEGDYEQHL.

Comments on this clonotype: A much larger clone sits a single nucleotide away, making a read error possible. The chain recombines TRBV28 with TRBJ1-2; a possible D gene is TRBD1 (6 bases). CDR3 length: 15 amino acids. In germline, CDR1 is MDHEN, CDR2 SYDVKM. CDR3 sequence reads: CASNLSDRITYGYTF. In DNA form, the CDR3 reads TGTGCCAGCAATTTATCCGACAGGATAACCTATGGCTACACCTTC.

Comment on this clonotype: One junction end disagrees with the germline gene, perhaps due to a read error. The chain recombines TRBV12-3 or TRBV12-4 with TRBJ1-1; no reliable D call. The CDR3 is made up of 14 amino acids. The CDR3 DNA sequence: TGTGCCAGCAGCTTCTCGGGCCAGAAGACTGATGCTTTCTTT. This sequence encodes CASSFSGQKTDAFF.

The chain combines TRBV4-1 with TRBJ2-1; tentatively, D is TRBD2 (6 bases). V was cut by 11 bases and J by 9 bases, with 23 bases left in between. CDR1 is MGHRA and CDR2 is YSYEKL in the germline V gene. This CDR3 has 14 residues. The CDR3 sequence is CACNQAGLVSEQFF. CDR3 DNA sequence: TGCGCCTGCAACCAAGCGGGTTTAGTAAGTGAGCAGTTCTTC.

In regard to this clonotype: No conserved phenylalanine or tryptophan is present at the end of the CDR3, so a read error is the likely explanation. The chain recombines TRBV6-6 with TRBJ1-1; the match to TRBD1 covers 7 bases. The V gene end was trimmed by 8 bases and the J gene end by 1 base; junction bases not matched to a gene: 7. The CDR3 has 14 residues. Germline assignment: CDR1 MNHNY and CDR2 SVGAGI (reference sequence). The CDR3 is CASSWDSKNTEAFI. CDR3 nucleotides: TGTGCCAGCTCATGGGACAGTAAGAACACTGAAGCTTTCATT.

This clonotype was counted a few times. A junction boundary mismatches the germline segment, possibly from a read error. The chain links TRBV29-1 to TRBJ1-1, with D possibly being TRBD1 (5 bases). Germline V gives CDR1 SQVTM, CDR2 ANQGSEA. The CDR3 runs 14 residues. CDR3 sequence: CSVNSAGSYTEAFF. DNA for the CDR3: TGCAGCGTTAATTCGGCAGGGAGTTATACTGAAGCCTTCTTT.

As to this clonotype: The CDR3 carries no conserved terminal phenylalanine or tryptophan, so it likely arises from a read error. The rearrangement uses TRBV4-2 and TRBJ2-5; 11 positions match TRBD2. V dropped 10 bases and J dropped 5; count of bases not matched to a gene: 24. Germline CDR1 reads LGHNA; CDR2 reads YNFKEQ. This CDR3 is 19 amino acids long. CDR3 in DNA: TGTGCCAACGGCCAAGATCGGTTGGTAGCGGGAGGGCCCGGGGAGACCCAGTACTCC. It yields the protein CANGQDRLVAGGPGETQYS.

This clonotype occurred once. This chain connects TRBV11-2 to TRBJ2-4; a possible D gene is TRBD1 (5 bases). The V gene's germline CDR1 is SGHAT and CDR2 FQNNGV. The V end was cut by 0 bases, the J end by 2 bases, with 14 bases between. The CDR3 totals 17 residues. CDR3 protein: CASSLDRAALPKNIQYF. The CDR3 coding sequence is TGTGCCAGCAGCTTAGACAGGGCAGCTCTACCCAAAAACATTCAGTACTTC.

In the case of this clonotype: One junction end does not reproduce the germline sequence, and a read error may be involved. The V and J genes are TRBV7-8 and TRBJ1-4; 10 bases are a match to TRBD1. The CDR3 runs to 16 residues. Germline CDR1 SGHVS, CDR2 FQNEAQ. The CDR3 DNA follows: TGTGCTAGCAGCCCCAAACGGACAGGGGGGAATGAAAAACTGTTTTTT. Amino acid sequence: CASSPKRTGGNEKLFF.

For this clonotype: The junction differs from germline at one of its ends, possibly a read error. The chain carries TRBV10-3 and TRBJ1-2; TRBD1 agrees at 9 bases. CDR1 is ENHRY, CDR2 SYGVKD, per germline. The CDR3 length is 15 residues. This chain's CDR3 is CAISDSGQGPYGYTF. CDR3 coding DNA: TGTGCCATCAGTGATAGTGGACAGGGGCCCTATGGCTACACATTC.

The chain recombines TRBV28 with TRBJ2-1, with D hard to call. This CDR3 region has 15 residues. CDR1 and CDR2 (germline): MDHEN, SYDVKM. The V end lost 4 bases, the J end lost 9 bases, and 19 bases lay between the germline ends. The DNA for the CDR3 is TGTGCCAGCAGTTCAAGAGGTAGCCGGCGGATTGAGCAGTTCTTC. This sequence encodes CASSSRGSRRIEQFF.

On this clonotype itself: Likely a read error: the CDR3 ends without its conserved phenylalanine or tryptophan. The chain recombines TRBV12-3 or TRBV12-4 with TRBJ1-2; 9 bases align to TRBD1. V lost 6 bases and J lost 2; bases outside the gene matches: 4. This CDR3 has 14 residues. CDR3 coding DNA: TGTGCCAGCAGGCGACAGGGGGTAAACTATGGCTACACCTTG. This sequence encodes CASRRQGVNYGYTL.

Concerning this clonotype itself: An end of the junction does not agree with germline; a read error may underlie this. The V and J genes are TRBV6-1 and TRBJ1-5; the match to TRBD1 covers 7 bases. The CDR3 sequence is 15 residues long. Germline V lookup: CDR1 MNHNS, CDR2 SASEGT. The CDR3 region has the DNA TGTACCAGCAGGGGAATGAGGGGGCGCATTCAGCCTCAGCATTTT. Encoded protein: CTSRGMRGRIQPQHF.

The CDR3 DNA is TGTGCCAGCAGTGAGACTAGCGTAGCCCACAATGAGCAGTTCTTC. This sequence encodes CASSETSVAHNEQFF. The V call is TRBV2, the J call TRBJ2-1; 8 nucleotides align to TRBD2. Germline V gene lookup returns CDR1 SNHLY and CDR2 FYNNEI. The CDR3 length is 15 residues. Unmatched junction bases numbered 6, after V lost 3 bases and J lost 5 bases.

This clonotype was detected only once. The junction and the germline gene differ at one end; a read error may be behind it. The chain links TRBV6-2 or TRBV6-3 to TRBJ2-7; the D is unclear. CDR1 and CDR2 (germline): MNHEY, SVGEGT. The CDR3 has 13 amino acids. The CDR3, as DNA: TGTGCCACCAGTTACGAGGTACCCTACGAACAGTATTTC. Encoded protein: CATSYEVPYEQYF.

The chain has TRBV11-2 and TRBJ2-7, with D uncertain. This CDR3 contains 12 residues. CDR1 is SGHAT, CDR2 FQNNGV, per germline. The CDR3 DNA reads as TGTGATAGCAGTCCCGGGTGCTACGAGCAGTACTTC. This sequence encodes CDSSPGCYEQYF.

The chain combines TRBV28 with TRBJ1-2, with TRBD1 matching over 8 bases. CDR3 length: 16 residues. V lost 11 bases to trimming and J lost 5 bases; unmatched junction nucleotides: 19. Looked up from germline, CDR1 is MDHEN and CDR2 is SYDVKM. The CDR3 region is CACTDRGGGRHYGYTF. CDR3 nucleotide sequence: TGTGCCTGCACCGACAGGGGTGGGGGAAGGCATTATGGCTACACCTTC.

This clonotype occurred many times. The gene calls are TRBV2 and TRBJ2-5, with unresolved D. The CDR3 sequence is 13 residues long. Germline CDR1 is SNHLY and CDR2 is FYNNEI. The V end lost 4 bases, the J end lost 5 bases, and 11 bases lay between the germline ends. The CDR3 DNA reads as TGTGCCAGCAGTGCTCGGAAGTTGGAGACCCAGTACTTC. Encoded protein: CASSARKLETQYF.

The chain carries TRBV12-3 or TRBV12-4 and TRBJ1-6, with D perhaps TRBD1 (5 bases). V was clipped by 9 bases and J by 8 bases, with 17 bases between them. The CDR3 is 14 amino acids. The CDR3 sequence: CARCADRQYSPLHF. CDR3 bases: TGTGCCAGATGTGCAGACAGACAATATTCACCCCTCCACTTT.